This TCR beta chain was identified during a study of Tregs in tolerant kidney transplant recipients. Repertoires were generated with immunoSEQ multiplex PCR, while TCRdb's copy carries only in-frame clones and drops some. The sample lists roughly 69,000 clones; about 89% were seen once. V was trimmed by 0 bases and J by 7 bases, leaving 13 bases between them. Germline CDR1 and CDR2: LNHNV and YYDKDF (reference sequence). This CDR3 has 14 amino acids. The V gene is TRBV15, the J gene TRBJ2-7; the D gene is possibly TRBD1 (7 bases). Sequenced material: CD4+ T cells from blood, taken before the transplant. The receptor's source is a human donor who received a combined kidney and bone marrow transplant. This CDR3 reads CATSRDPRDREQYF. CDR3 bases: TGTGCCACCAGCAGAGATCCGCGGGACAGAGAGCAGTACTTC. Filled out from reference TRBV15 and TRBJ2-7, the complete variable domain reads DAMVIQNPRYQVTQFGKPVTLSCSQTLNHNVMYWYQQKSSQAPKLLFHYYDKDFNNEADTPDNFQSRRPNTSFCFLDIRSPGLGDTAMYLCATSRDPRDREQYFGPGTRLTVT.